The 7 T cell receptor beta chains below all came from one sample that was sequenced in a study of shared clonotypes between healthy human individuals. This table comes from immunoSEQ multiplex PCR, and its TCRdb copy is limited to in-frame clones, with some not included. The profile shows some 1.1 million clones, 70% to 80% of them singletons. Sequencing was performed on memory CD4+ T cells from PBMCs. Subset specified: CD45RA-negative fraction. The source of these receptors is a man aged 18 to 30 in good health. Some clones in this sample may be carry-over from other donors' samples.

In this sample, this clone turned up once. The chain carries TRBV30 and TRBJ2-5; D perhaps matches TRBD1 (6 bases). The J call could be wrong; TRBJ2-7 is a better fit for the DNA end. The CDR3 runs to 14 residues. Germline loops: CDR1 GTSNPN, CDR2 SVGIG (reference sequence). In DNA, the CDR3 is TGTGCCTGGAGTGAGGGGGAGCCTCCTCCCGAGCAGTACTTC. This sequence encodes CAWSEGEPPPEQYF.

The CDR3 spells CASSQALGTAHYEQYF. In nucleotides, the CDR3 is TGTGCCAGCAGCCAAGCGCTCGGGACAGCGCACTACGAGCAGTACTTC. The chain uses TRBV11-2 and TRBJ2-7, with 7 bases identical to TRBD1. V was clipped by 5 bases and J by 3 bases; unmatched bases: 13. The germline V gene has CDR1 SGHAT and CDR2 FQNNGV. There are 16 residues in the CDR3.

A word on this clone: The sample has other DNA sequences that encode this CDR3 too. This sequence joins TRBV7-2 and TRBJ1-2, with D unclear. This CDR3 has 13 amino acids. The germline CDR1 and CDR2 sequences are SGHTA and FQGNSA. The germline V and J ends were trimmed by 5 bases and 5 bases, with 12 bases remaining between them. The CDR3: CASSRTEGYGYTF. In nucleotides, the CDR3 is TGTGCCAGCAGCCGGACGGAGGGTTATGGCTACACCTTC.

This clone was counted a few times. This rearrangement joins TRBV5-1 to TRBJ2-7, with TRBD2 matching 13 bases. Germline V gene lookup returns CDR1 SGHRS and CDR2 YFSETQ. J gave up 3 bases and V 3 bases, and 3 bases lay outside the gene matches. The CDR3 is 15 amino acids. CDR3 residues: CASSSTSGGYYEQYF. CDR3 nucleotides: TGCGCCAGCAGCTCGACTAGCGGGGGGTACTACGAGCAGTACTTC.

This rearrangement joins TRBV28 to TRBJ1-1; D unclear. V shed 2 bases and J shed 11 bases, with 12 bases lying between them. Germline V lookup: CDR1 MDHEN, CDR2 SYDVKM. The CDR3 is made up of 12 amino acids. The CDR3 DNA is TGTGCCAGCAGTTTAAACCCTGAAGAGGCTTTCTTT. It yields the protein CASSLNPEEAFF. Complete variable domain (other parts from reference TRBV28 and TRBJ1-1): DVKVTQSSRYLVKRTGEKVFLECVQDMDHENMFWYRQDPGLGLRLIYFSYDVKMKEKGDIPEGYSVSREKKERFSLILESASTNQTSMYLCASSLNPEEAFFGQGTRLTVV.

Details on this clone: This sample includes further DNA sequences coding for the same CDR3. The chain employs TRBV5-4 and TRBJ2-5; D gene unclear. This CDR3 is built from 14 residues. Germline CDR1 and CDR2: SGHNT and YYREEE (reference sequence). V was pared by 0 bases and J by 2 bases, with 8 bases between. The CDR3 reads CASSLGAPQETQYF. In DNA form, the CDR3 reads TGTGCCAGCAGCTTGGGCGCCCCGCAAGAGACCCAGTACTTC.

This chain joins TRBV18 and TRBJ1-1; D possibly corresponds to TRBD1 (5 bases). V was pared by 3 bases and J by 7 bases, with 15 bases between. This CDR3 comprises 14 residues. CDR1 is KGHSH and CDR2 is LQKENI in the germline V gene. In nucleotides, the CDR3 is TGTGCCAGCTCACCCGGGGCCGGGGACCGTGAAGCTTTCTTT. Translation gives CASSPGAGDREAFF.